The 22 T cell receptor beta chains reported below all come from one sample, sequenced in a study of blood T cell repertoires in COVID-19. Sequencing used immunoSEQ multiplex PCR; TCRdb keeps in-frame clones, though not all of them. The profile covers about 110,000 clones, with 75% to 90% appearing a single time and 0.7% to 1% taken by the ten largest. The sequencing sample was made of peripheral blood. Every receptor here comes from a woman in her 70s with acute or convalescent COVID-19.

The J gene is TRBJ1-2, the V gene TRBV5-1; 7 positions agree with TRBD1. Germline V gene data show CDR1 as SGHRS and CDR2 as YFSETQ. V lost 1 base to trimming and J lost 3 bases; unmatched junction nucleotides: 9. CDR3 size: 16 residues. The CDR3 here is CASSLKPQGVDYGYTF. CDR3 in DNA: TGCGCCAGCAGCTTGAAGCCCCAGGGGGTGGACTATGGCTACACCTTC.

The DNA of the CDR3 is TGTGCCAGCAGCGAGAGCGGGAGTTACAATGAGCAGTTCTTC. It specifies CASSESGSYNEQFF. The genes are TRBV9 and TRBJ2-1; TRBD2 matches 8 bases. The CDR3 totals 14 residues. Losses at the gene ends were 3 bases for V and 4 bases for J; bases not matched to a gene: 3. Germline V gives CDR1 SGDLS, CDR2 YYNGEE.

The chain carries TRBV6-5 and TRBJ2-2; TRBD1 aligns across 7 bases. Germline assignment: CDR1 MNHEY and CDR2 SVGAGI. The V and J ends lost 7 bases and 6 bases, in that order; junction bases with no gene match: 11. The CDR3 loop spans 15 amino acids. CDR3 amino acids: CASNSRTGGAGELFF. CDR3 coding DNA: TGTGCCAGCAATTCACGGACAGGAGGAGCCGGGGAGCTGTTTTTT.

This chain uses TRBV5-1 with TRBJ2-3, with 15 bases fitting TRBD2. Germline values: CDR1 SGHRS, CDR2 YFSETQ. The CDR3 runs to 17 residues. J gave up 6 bases and V 0 bases, and 5 bases lay outside the gene matches. CDR3 sequence (DNA): TGCGCCAGCAGCTTGGCCGGGACTAGCGGGGGGATTGATACGCAGTATTTT. Protein: CASSLAGTSGGIDTQYF.

The chain recombines TRBV5-4 with TRBJ1-1; 9 nucleotides match TRBD1. The CDR3 consists of 17 residues. Germline CDR1 SGHNT, CDR2 YYREEE (reference sequence). Trimming at V came to 0 bases and at J to 1 base, leaving 7 bases not matched to a gene. This CDR3 reads CASSLGITGGTNTEAFF. The CDR3 DNA sequence: TGTGCCAGCAGCTTGGGGATAACAGGGGGCACGAACACTGAAGCTTTCTTT. The full variable domain, with the rest looked up from reference TRBV5-4 and TRBJ1-1, is ETGVTQSPTHLIKTRGQQVTLRCSSQSGHNTVSWYQQALGQGPQFIFQYYREEENGRGNFPPRFSGLQFPNYSSELNVNALELDDSALYLCASSLGITGGTNTEAFFGQGTRLTVV.

This chain links TRBV5-5 with TRBJ2-2; 9 nucleotides align to TRBD2. V dropped 6 bases and J dropped 3; count of bases not matched to a gene: 12. Germline CDR1 SGHKS, CDR2 YYEKEE (reference sequence). CDR3 length: 17 residues. The CDR3 sequence: CASTSGLSGGYTGELFF. The DNA for the CDR3 is TGTGCCAGCACCTCGGGGCTTAGCGGGGGATACACCGGGGAGCTGTTTTTT.

This clone was seen only a few times. The V call is TRBV5-5, the J call TRBJ1-2; 11 nucleotides match TRBD1. The germline CDR1 and CDR2 sequences are SGHKS and YYEKEE (reference sequence). The V segment lost 5 bases and the J segment 8 bases; nucleotides outside the gene matches: 14. CDR3 size: 16 residues. The chain's CDR3 is CASRLREDRGLLGYTF. In nucleotides, the CDR3 is TGTGCCAGCAGACTCCGGGAGGACAGGGGGCTTTTAGGCTACACCTTC.

The genes are TRBV19 and TRBJ1-5; unclear D gene. The CDR3 spans 18 residues. CDR1 is LNHDA, CDR2 SQIVND, per germline (reference sequence). The ends were cut back, 3 bases at V and 0 bases at J, with 18 bases in the middle. The CDR3 DNA sequence: TGTGCCAGTAGTATTTTTAACAGTCAAGTACTTAGCAATCAGCCCCAGCATTTT. Protein sequence: CASSIFNSQVLSNQPQHF.

The J gene is TRBJ2-5, the V gene TRBV5-4; 14 nucleotides line up with TRBD2. Germline V lookup: CDR1 SGHNT, CDR2 YYREEE (reference sequence). The CDR3 is 16 amino acids. V gave up 10 bases and J gave up 2 bases; unmatched junction bases: 10. The CDR3 sequence is CAYGGGLAGVQETQYF. CDR3 bases: TGTGCCTACGGAGGGGGACTAGCGGGAGTTCAAGAGACCCAGTACTTC.

The chain couples TRBV9 to TRBJ2-7, with D perhaps TRBD1 (7 bases). V was pared by 0 bases and J by 6 bases, with 16 bases between. The CDR3 runs to 15 residues. Germline-derived CDR1 and CDR2 are SGDLS and YYNGEE. In DNA, the CDR3 is TGTGCCAGCAGCGTAGGCGAGACCCAGGGGGGCGAGCAGTACTTC. It encodes CASSVGETQGGEQYF.

The rearrangement joins TRBV12-3 or TRBV12-4 to TRBJ1-2; D not certain. The germline V and J ends were trimmed by 1 base and 4 bases, with 7 bases remaining between them. The CDR3 is made up of 13 amino acids. The CDR3 loop is CASSLDGLYGYTF. CDR3 nucleotides: TGTGCCAGCAGTTTAGACGGACTCTATGGCTACACCTTC.

This chain connects TRBV11-2 to TRBJ2-5, with TRBD2 matching over 14 bases. The germline V gene has CDR1 SGHAT and CDR2 FQNNGV. The CDR3 contains 16 residues. The V and J ends lost 4 bases and 5 bases, in that order; junction bases with no gene match: 6. The CDR3 DNA reads as TGTGCCAGCAGCTCGGGACTAGCGGGAGTGTGGGAGACCCAGTACTTC. It yields the protein CASSSGLAGVWETQYF.

The chain combines TRBV7-6 with TRBJ2-2; TRBD1 aligns across 8 bases. CDR1 SGHVS and CDR2 FNYEAQ come from the germline V gene. Unmatched junction bases numbered 12, after V lost 5 bases and J lost 1 base. The length of the CDR3 is 18 residues. The CDR3 spells CASSRLQTGVLNTGELFF. CDR3 sequence (DNA): TGTGCCAGCAGCCGTCTCCAGACAGGGGTTTTGAACACCGGGGAGCTGTTTTTT.

This chain's CDR3 is CASSLSRAEADTQYF. In DNA form, the CDR3 reads TGTGCCAGCAGTTTGTCGAGGGCGGAGGCAGATACGCAGTATTTT. The rearrangement links TRBV28 to TRBJ2-3; possible D gene TRBD2, 5 bases. The CDR3 has 15 residues. The germline V gene encodes CDR1 MDHEN and CDR2 SYDVKM. Trimming removed 3 bases at V and 4 bases at J, with 14 bases between.

This chain connects TRBV2 to TRBJ2-7; 11 bases align to TRBD1. J gave up 4 bases and V 5 bases, and 4 bases lay outside the gene matches. From germline, CDR1 is SNHLY and CDR2 FYNNEI. The CDR3 is 14 amino acids. The CDR3 loop reads CASSSDRGPYEQYF. CDR3 DNA: TGTGCCAGCAGTTCGGACAGGGGGCCTTACGAGCAGTACTTC.

The J gene is TRBJ1-5, the V gene TRBV20-1; 9 bases are a match to TRBD1. The CDR3 runs to 13 residues. Per the germline V gene, CDR1 is DFQATT and CDR2 is SNEGSKA (reference sequence). The junction had 3 bases not matched to a gene; V was cut back by 3 bases and J by 6 bases. This chain's CDR3 is CSASADRGQPQHF. For the CDR3, the DNA is TGCAGTGCTAGTGCGGACAGGGGTCAGCCCCAGCATTTT.

The chain joins TRBV4-2 to TRBJ1-6; TRBD1 aligns across 9 bases. The CDR3 is 18 residues long. The germline gives CDR1 LGHNA, CDR2 YNFKEQ. V gave up 1 base and J gave up 9 bases; unmatched junction bases: 13. The DNA for the CDR3 is TGTGCCAGCAGCCAAGGAGGACAGGGGAGAGGAAGAGCTTCACCCCTCCACTTT. Its protein product is CASSQGGQGRGRASPLHF.

The genes are TRBV18 and TRBJ1-2; possible D gene TRBD1, 5 bases. Trimming took 6 bases from V and 0 from J, leaving 17 bases between them. The CDR3 is 16 residues long. From germline, CDR1 is KGHSH and CDR2 LQKENI. The CDR3 DNA follows: TGTGCCAGCTCCGCACCGTCGACAGTTTCTAACTATGGCTACACCTTC. Its translation is CASSAPSTVSNYGYTF. The full variable domain, with the rest looked up from reference TRBV18 and TRBJ1-2, is NAGVMQNPRHLVRRRGQEARLRCSPMKGHSHVYWYRQLPEEGLKFMVYLQKENIIDESGMPKERFSAEFPKEGPSILRIQQVVRGDSAAYFCASSAPSTVSNYGYTFGSGTRLTVV.

This chain uses TRBV5-1 with TRBJ1-1; D unresolved. Deletions cut 3 bases from V and 5 bases from J, with 11 bases between. This CDR3 contains 13 residues. Germline V gives CDR1 SGHRS, CDR2 YFSETQ. CDR3 DNA sequence: TGCGCCAGCAGCTATGCGGAGGCTACTGAAGCTTTCTTT. As protein: CASSYAEATEAFF.

The genes are TRBV4-1 and TRBJ2-1; 10 bases are shared with TRBD2. This CDR3 is 15 amino acids long. The germline V gene encodes CDR1 MGHRA and CDR2 YSYEKL. J lost 8 bases, V lost 0 bases, and 4 bases had no gene match. As DNA, the CDR3 is TGCGCCAGCAGCCAAGAGTCGCTAGCGGGGGATGAGCAGTTCTTC. As protein: CASSQESLAGDEQFF.

CDR3 protein: CASSLAGDRETEAFF. The CDR3 DNA sequence: TGCGCCAGCAGCTTGGCCGGAGACAGGGAGACTGAAGCTTTCTTT. The rearrangement joins TRBV5-1 to TRBJ1-1; 7 bases map to TRBD1. The junction had 7 bases not matched to a gene; V was cut back by 0 bases and J by 5 bases. The CDR3 totals 15 residues. Germline V CDR1 and CDR2: SGHRS, YFSETQ.

CDR3 nucleotide sequence: TGTGCCAGCAGTACCGGGACCAGGGGTTCACCCCTCCACTTT. Protein: CASSTGTRGSPLHF. The rearrangement joins TRBV6-5 to TRBJ1-6; D might be TRBD1 (6 bases). There are 14 residues in the CDR3. CDR1 is MNHEY and CDR2 is SVGAGI in the germline V gene. Trimming removed 5 bases from V and 9 bases from J, with 14 bases in between.